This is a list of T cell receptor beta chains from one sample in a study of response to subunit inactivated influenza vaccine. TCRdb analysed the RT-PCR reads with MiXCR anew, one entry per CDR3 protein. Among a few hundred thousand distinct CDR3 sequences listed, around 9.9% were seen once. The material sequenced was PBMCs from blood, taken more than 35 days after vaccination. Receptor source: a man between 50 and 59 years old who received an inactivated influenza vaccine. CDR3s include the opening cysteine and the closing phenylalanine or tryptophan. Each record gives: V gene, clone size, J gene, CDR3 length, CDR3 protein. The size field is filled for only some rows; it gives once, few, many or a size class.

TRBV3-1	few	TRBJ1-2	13	CASSQVRRGVYTF
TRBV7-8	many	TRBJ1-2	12	CASSSLGGGYTF
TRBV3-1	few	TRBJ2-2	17	CASSQDSRLQGPGELFF
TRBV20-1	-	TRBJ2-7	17	CSATPGLAGGRRDEQYF
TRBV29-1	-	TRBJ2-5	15	CSVGRRLAVEETQYF
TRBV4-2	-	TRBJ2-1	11	CASSPGQAQFF
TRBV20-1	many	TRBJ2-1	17	CSARDPYQAGGVNEQFF
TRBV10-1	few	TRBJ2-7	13	CASSEWRSREQYF
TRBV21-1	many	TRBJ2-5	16	CASSKEQVEKIETQYF
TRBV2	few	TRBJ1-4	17	CASSEGLGTATNEKLFF
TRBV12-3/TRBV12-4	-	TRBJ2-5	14	CASSLSPGEETQYF
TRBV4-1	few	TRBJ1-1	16	CASSTTGGAPPTEAFF
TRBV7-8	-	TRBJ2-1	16	CASSQRPGQGAEEQFF
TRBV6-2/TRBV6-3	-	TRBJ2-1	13	CASRQGRINEQFF
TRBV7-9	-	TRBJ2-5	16	CASSARGLAGAETQYF
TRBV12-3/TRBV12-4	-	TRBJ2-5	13	CASNSRAGETQYF
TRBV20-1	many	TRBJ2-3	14	CSGTSGGSTDTQYF
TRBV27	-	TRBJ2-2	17	CASSLSRGLARTGELFF
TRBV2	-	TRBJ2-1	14	CASRGTSGTVEQFF
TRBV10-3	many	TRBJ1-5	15	CAISQGGEGNQPQHF
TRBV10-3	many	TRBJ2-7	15	CALAPGGGSSYEQYF
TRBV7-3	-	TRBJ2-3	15	CASSPTGAPTDTQYF
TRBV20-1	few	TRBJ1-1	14	CSARVGQGRTEAFF
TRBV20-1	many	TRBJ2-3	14	CSARSTGRADTQYF
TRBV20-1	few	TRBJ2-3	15	CSARAPPHSTDTQYF
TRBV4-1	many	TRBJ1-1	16	CASSQEWGRLNTEAFF
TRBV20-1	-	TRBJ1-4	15	CSARESTGGLEKLFF
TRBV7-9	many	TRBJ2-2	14	CASSSWTVVGELFF
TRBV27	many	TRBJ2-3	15	CASSLLAGGPDTQYF
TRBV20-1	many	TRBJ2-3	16	CSALGLAGTERDTQYF
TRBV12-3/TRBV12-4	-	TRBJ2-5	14	CASSRGGVQETQYF
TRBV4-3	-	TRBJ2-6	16	CASSHGEGPGANVLTF
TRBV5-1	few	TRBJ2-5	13	CASSKGHEETQYF
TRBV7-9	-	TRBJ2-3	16	CASSLGDRGYTDTQYF
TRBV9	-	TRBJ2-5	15	CASSVALGLGETQYF
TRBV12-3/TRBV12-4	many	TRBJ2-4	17	CASSWGTSGGSKNIQYF
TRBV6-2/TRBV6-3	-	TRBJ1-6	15	CASSSGTARNSPLHF
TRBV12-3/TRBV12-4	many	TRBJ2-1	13	CASRSQNRVGQFF
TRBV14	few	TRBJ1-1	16	CASSQVGQGMNTEAFF
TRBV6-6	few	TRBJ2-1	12	CASNLAGNEQFF
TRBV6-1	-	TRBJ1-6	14	CASSEGQLDSPLHF
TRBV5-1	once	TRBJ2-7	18	CASSPGLAGGRSSYEQYF
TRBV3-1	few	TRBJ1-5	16	CASSQDQGRGDQPQHF
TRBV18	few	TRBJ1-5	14	CASSGQGGTQPQHF
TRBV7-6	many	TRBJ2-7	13	CASSSSTSGSLYF
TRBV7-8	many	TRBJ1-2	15	CASSFRDGAPYGYTF